The 8 T cell receptor beta chains listed next were all sequenced from one sample in a study of T cell responses to AZD1222 COVID-19 vaccine. Data came from immunoSEQ multiplex PCR; TCRdb stores just in-frame clones and leaves some out. Here the sample spans more than 85,000 clones, about 90% being singletons. The input for sequencing was peripheral blood, taken on day 0 of AZD1222 vaccination. All receptors come from an adult in good health.

The chain joins TRBV11-1 to TRBJ2-7, with 8 bases identical to TRBD1. Unmatched junction bases numbered 6, after V lost 0 bases and J lost 5 bases. Germline CDR1 SGHAT, CDR2 FQDESV (reference sequence). There are 15 residues in the CDR3. For the CDR3, the DNA is TGTGCCAGCAGCTTAGCCCCGGACAGGGCCGACGAGCAGTACTTC. Translation gives CASSLAPDRADEQYF.

The chain employs TRBV7-8 and TRBJ1-1; maybe TRBD1 (6 bases). CDR1 and CDR2 (germline): SGHVS, FQNEAQ. V shed 5 bases and J shed 0 bases, with 13 bases lying between them. This CDR3 has 15 residues. The CDR3, as DNA: TGTGCCAGCAGCCTACCAGGGGTCGTGAACACTGAAGCTTTCTTT. Its translation is CASSLPGVVNTEAFF.

V and J are TRBV9 and TRBJ2-1, with 8 positions matching TRBD2. J gave up 3 bases and V 4 bases, and 3 bases lay outside the gene matches. The germline CDR1 and CDR2 sequences are SGDLS and YYNGEE. The length of the CDR3 is 14 residues. In DNA form, the CDR3 reads TGTGCCAGCAGCCGAGCGGGAGACTACAATGAGCAGTTCTTC. Amino acid sequence: CASSRAGDYNEQFF.

The J gene is TRBJ2-1, the V gene TRBV28; 7 bases are a match to TRBD2. Germline V CDR1 and CDR2: MDHEN, SYDVKM. After removal of 3 bases from V and 4 bases from J, the junction contained 6 bases not matched to a gene. This CDR3 is 15 amino acids long. The chain's CDR3 is CASSLGGSLYNEQFF. The CDR3 DNA reads TGTGCCAGCAGTTTGGGCGGGAGCCTATACAATGAGCAGTTCTTC.

This clone was detected only once. This rearrangement joins TRBV9 to TRBJ1-4; the D is unclear. V lost 0 bases and J lost 2, with 5 bases in between. The CDR3 has 14 amino acids. Germline V CDR1 and CDR2: SGDLS, YYNGEE. CDR3 protein: CASSVGPTNEKLFF. CDR3 DNA sequence: TGTGCCAGCAGCGTAGGGCCCACTAATGAAAAACTGTTTTTT. The full variable domain, completed using reference TRBV9 and TRBJ1-4, is DSGVTQTPKHLITATGQRVTLRCSPRSGDLSVYWYQQSLDQGLQFLIQYYNGEERAKGNILERFSAQQFPDLHSELNLSSLELGDSALYFCASSVGPTNEKLFFGSGTQLSVL.

DNA for the CDR3: TGTGCCAGCAGTTACTCCGGGGGCTCGGCTTATGGCTACACCTTC. Residues: CASSYSGGSAYGYTF. The chain links TRBV6-5 to TRBJ1-2, with D possibly being TRBD1 (6 bases). The CDR3 runs to 15 residues. Germline assignment: CDR1 MNHEY and CDR2 SVGAGI. V was clipped by 0 bases and J by 5 bases, with 13 bases between them.

V usage is TRBV7-6 and J usage is TRBJ2-7; 13 bases are shared with TRBD2. CDR1 is SGHVS, CDR2 FNYEAQ, per germline. This CDR3 contains 19 residues. J gave up 4 bases and V 5 bases, and 17 bases lay outside the gene matches. This CDR3 reads CASSVGAGTSGTGNYEQYF. The CDR3, as DNA: TGTGCCAGCAGCGTAGGGGCCGGGACTAGCGGGACTGGGAATTACGAGCAGTACTTC.

The chain recombines TRBV23-1 with TRBJ2-7; D possibly corresponds to TRBD1 (6 bases). TRBV23-1 is an ORF; its function is uncertain. V dropped 2 bases and J dropped 4 bases, with 21 bases sitting between them. The CDR3 has 17 residues. The CDR3 region is CASSQPPGTGSGYEQYF. CDR3 nucleotides: TGCGCCAGCAGTCAACCCCCAGGAACAGGGTCGGGGTACGAGCAGTACTTC.